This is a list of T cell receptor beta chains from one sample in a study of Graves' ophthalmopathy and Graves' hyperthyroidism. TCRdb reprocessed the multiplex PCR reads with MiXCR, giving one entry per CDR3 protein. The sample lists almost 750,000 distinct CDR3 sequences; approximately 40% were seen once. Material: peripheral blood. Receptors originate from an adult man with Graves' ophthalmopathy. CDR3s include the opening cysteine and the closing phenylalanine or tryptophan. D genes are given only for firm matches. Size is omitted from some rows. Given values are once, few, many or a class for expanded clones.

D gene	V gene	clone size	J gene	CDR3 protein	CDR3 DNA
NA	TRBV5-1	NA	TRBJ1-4	CASSFPSREKLFF	TGCGCCAGCAGCTTCCCTAGTAGGGAAAAACTGTTTTTT
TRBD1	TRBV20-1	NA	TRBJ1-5	CSAPQGGGRPQHF	TGCAGTGCGCCTCAGGGGGGGGGGCGACCCCAGCATTTT
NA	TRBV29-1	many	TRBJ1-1	CSVEGGTEAFF	TGCAGCGTTGAAGGAGGCACTGAAGCTTTCTTT
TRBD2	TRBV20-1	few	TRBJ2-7	CSAIAGAYEQYF	TGCAGTGCCATAGCGGGAGCCTACGAGCAGTACTTC
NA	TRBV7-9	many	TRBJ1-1	CASSESRGAFF	TGTGCCAGCAGTGAGTCCAGGGGAGCTTTCTTT
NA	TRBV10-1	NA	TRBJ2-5	CASSLRDVPETQYF	TGTGCCAGCAGTTTAAGGGACGTCCCGGAGACCCAGTACTTC
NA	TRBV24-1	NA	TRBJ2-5	CATSPGASQETQYF	TGTGCCACCAGTCCGGGAGCGTCACAAGAGACCCAGTACTTC
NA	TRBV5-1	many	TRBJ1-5	CASSLGGVNSNQPQHF	TGCGCCAGCAGCTTGGGGGGAGTTAATAGCAATCAGCCCCAGCATTTT
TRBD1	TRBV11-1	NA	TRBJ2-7	CASSHSPGQQKEQYF	TGTGCCAGCAGCCATAGCCCGGGACAGCAAAAAGAGCAGTACTTC
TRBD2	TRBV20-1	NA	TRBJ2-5	CSARDGNSGRASGETQYF	TGCAGTGCTAGAGATGGCAATAGCGGGAGGGCCTCTGGAGAGACCCAGTACTTC
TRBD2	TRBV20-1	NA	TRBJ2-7	CSAQTSGRASEQYF	TGCAGTGCTCAAACTAGCGGGAGGGCCTCCGAGCAGTACTTC
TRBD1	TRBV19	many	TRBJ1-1	CASSPYRGPNTEAFF	TGTGCCAGTAGTCCCTACAGGGGACCGAACACTGAAGCTTTCTTT
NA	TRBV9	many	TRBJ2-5	CASSDGSEETQYF	TGTGCCAGCAGCGACGGGTCTGAAGAGACCCAGTACTTC
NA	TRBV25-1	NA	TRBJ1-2	CASSATEDGYTF	TGTGCCAGCAGCGCCACGGAGGATGGCTACACCTTC
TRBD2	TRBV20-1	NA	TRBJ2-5	CSADASGQETQYF	TGCAGTGCAGACGCTAGCGGCCAAGAGACCCAGTACTTC
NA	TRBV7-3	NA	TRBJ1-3	CASSPRSRGATGNTIYF	TGTGCCAGCTCACCCCGGTCAAGGGGGGCTACTGGAAACACCATATATTTT
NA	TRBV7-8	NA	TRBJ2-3	CASSLVGGSSTDTQYF	TGTGCCAGCAGCTTAGTTGGCGGAAGTAGCACAGATACGCAGTATTTT
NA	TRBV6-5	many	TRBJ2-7	CASSYSPGDSYEQYF	TGTGCCAGCAGTTACTCGCCCGGAGACTCCTACGAGCAGTACTTC
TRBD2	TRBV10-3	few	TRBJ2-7	CAISEPGTSGSYEQYF	TGTGCCATCAGTGAGCCCGGGACTAGCGGTTCCTACGAGCAGTACTTC
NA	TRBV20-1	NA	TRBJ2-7	CSAHLQGSYEQYF	TGCAGTGCTCACCTACAGGGATCCTACGAGCAGTACTTC
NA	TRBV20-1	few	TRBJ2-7	CSASDSGQIGYEQYF	TGCAGTGCTAGTGACTCCGGGCAGATCGGGTACGAGCAGTACTTC
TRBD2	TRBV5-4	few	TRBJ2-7	CASKSGGSSRYEQYF	TGTGCCAGCAAGAGCGGGGGCTCAAGTAGGTACGAGCAGTACTTC
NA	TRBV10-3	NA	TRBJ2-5	CASSGDGTSLGETQYF	TGTGCCAGCAGTGGAGACGGGACTTCCCTGGGAGAGACCCAGTACTTC
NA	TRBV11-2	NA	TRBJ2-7	CASSSDYGGPRTYEQYF	TGTGCCAGCAGCTCCGACTATGGGGGGCCACGAACCTACGAGCAGTACTTC
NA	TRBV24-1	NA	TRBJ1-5	CASSCGTLRDKVGQPQHF	TGTGCCAGCAGTTGCGGGACACTCCGGGACAAGGTGGGTCAGCCCCAGCATTTT
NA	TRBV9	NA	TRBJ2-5	CASSVRDIETRYF	TGTGCCAGCAGCGTCCGGGACATCGAGACCCGGTACTTC
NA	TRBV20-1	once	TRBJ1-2	CSAPWGVSAFTF	TGCAGTGCTCCCTGGGGTGTTTCGGCCTTCACCTTC